Below are 9 T cell receptor beta chains sequenced from a single sample in a study of beta chain features in type 1 diabetes (dated by TCRdb to 2016 to 2019). What the work shows at the level of the full study, not this receptor alone: Type 1 diabetes patients showed a moderate but significant shortening of TCRB CDR3 length in all four CD4+ subsets.

Library creation used the immunoSEQ multiplex PCR assay. The High Capacity cDNA Reverse Transcription Kit was used to reverse transcribe all of the isolated RNA, meaning that expressed TCRB transcripts were what got sequenced. As stored in TCRdb, this immuneACCESS dataset retains in-frame rearrangements with V and J assigned. A fraction of the clones does not appear; measured against another copy, unresolved V genes explain less than half of the discrepancy, and the remainder lacks a known reason. This sample is represented by 400,000 or so clones; approximately 12% of them were singletons. About 0.01% of the sample is in the top ten clones. These receptors have no identified antigens. Sample: naive CD4+ T cells from blood. What the cell subset or site label conveys for this sample: true naive CD4+ T cells. The receptors originated from a woman under 30 with type 1 diabetes.

The rearrangement uses TRBV28 and TRBJ1-2; 7 bases align to TRBD1. The V gene's germline CDR1 is MDHEN and CDR2 SYDVKM. The CDR3 runs 14 residues. The V gene end was trimmed by 6 bases and the J gene end by 4 bases; junction bases not matched to a gene: 8. The CDR3 reads CASSPWDSSYGYTF. The CDR3 DNA reads as TGTGCCAGCAGCCCATGGGACAGCTCCTATGGCTACACCTTC.

V is TRBV5-6 and J is TRBJ2-1, with 14 bases fitting TRBD2. The length of the CDR3 is 15 residues. The J segment lost 8 bases and the V segment lost 4 bases, leaving 5 bases of the junction unmatched. Germline CDR1 SGHDT, CDR2 YYEEEE. The CDR3: CASSRLAGGNYEQFF. The CDR3 region has the DNA TGTGCCAGCAGCCGACTAGCGGGGGGGAACTATGAGCAGTTCTTC.

This clone was seen a few times. This chain uses TRBV29-1 with TRBJ2-7, with TRBD1 as a possible D gene (6 bases). This CDR3 contains 14 residues. V lost 5 bases, J lost 2 bases, and 16 bases lay in between. Germline V gives CDR1 SQVTM, CDR2 ANQGSEA. CDR3 sequence (DNA): TGCAGCGTTTCAGGACAGTTCGACACCTACGAGCAGTACTTC. As protein: CSVSGQFDTYEQYF.

This clone has just a few counts. The rearrangement uses TRBV30 and TRBJ2-1, with 14 bases lining up with TRBD2. The J segment lost 8 bases and the V segment lost 4 bases, leaving 10 bases of the junction unmatched. The CDR3 is made up of 16 amino acids. Germline V gene data show CDR1 as GTSNPN and CDR2 as SVGIG (reference sequence). The CDR3 protein is CAWTLGTSGSRHEQFF. The CDR3 DNA follows: TGTGCCTGGACTCTAGGGACTAGCGGGAGTAGGCATGAGCAGTTCTTC.

This CDR3 is CATSRIGQALAKNIQYF. CDR3 DNA: TGTGCCACCAGCAGAATCGGACAGGCCCTAGCCAAAAACATTCAGTACTTC. The chain uses TRBV15 and TRBJ2-4; 7 positions agree with TRBD1. The CDR3 is made up of 17 amino acids. Trimming at V came to 2 bases and at J to 0 bases, leaving 7 bases not matched to a gene. The V gene's germline CDR1 is LNHNV and CDR2 YYDKDF (reference sequence). Full variable domain (remainder filled in from reference TRBV15 and TRBJ2-4): DAMVIQNPRYQVTQFGKPVTLSCSQTLNHNVMYWYQQKSSQAPKLLFHYYDKDFNNEADTPDNFQSRRPNTSFCFLDIRSPGLGDTAMYLCATSRIGQALAKNIQYFGAGTRLSVL.

The V and J genes are TRBV7-9 and TRBJ2-7, with 8 bases aligning to TRBD1. Trimming cost V 1 base and J 0 bases; bases outside gene matches: 8. The CDR3 covers 17 residues. The germline CDR1 and CDR2 sequences are SEHNR and FQNEAQ (reference sequence). This chain's CDR3 is CASSLGDRDRSSYEQYF. The CDR3 nucleotides read TGTGCCAGCAGCTTAGGTGACAGGGACAGGAGCTCCTACGAGCAGTACTTC.

This clone has just a few counts. The rearrangement links TRBV5-4 to TRBJ2-7, with TRBD2 identical over 14 bases. The ends lost 3 bases at V and 6 bases at J; junction bases unmatched: 2. CDR1 is SGHNT, CDR2 YYREEE, per germline (reference sequence). The CDR3 totals 14 residues. The CDR3 coding sequence is TGTGCCAGCAGCTCCGGGACTAGCGGGGGCGAGCAGTACTTC. Amino acids: CASSSGTSGGEQYF.

This clone was picked up a small number of times. The rearrangement uses TRBV11-2 and TRBJ2-1, with TRBD2 identical over 8 bases. CDR3 length: 16 amino acids. The germline gives CDR1 SGHAT, CDR2 FQNNGV. J was trimmed by 4 bases and V by 4 bases; bases with no gene match: 9. The DNA for the CDR3 is TGTGCCAGCAGCTATCCACTAGCGGCCCGATACAATGAGCAGTTCTTC. Translated, it gives CASSYPLAARYNEQFF.

A few counts support this clone. The chain recombines TRBV29-1 with TRBJ2-7; 8 bases are a match to TRBD1. The CDR3 totals 13 residues. Germline V gene sequence: CDR1 SQVTM, CDR2 ANQGSEA. J lost 9 bases, V lost 7 bases, and 14 bases had no gene match. The CDR3 bases are TGCAGCGCCTCCCAGACAGGGGAGGAGGGGCAGTACTTC. Translation gives CSASQTGEEGQYF.